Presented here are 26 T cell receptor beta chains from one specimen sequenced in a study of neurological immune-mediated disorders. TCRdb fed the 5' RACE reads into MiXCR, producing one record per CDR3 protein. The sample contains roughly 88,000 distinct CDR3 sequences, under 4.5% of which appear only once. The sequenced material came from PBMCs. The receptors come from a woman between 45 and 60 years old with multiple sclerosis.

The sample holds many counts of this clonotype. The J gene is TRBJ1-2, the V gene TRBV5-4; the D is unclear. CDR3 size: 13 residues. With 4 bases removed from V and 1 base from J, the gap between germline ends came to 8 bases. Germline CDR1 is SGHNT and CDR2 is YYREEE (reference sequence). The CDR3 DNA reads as TGTGCCAGCAGCCCCGGGGTTAACTATGGCTACACCTTC. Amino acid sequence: CASSPGVNYGYTF.

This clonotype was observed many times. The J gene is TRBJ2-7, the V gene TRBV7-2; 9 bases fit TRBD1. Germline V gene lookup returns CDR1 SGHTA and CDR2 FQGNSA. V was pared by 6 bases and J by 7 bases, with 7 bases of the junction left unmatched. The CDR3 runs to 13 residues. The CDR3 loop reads CASSRGQGIEQYF. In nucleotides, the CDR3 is TGTGCCAGCAGTAGGGGACAGGGAATAGAGCAGTACTTC.

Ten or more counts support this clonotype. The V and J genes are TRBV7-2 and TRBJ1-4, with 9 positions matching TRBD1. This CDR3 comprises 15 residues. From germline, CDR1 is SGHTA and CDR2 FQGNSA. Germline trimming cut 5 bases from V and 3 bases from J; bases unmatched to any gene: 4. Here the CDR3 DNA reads TGTGCCAGCAGCCCACAGGGGGCTCCTAATGAAAAACTGTTTTTT. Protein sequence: CASSPQGAPNEKLFF.

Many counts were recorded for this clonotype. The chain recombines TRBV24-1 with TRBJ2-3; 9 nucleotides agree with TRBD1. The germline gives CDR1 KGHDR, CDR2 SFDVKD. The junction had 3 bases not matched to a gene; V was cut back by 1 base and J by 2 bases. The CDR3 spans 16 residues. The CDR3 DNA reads TGTGCCACCAGTGATTTAGGGACAGGGTTCACAGATACGCAGTATTTT. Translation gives CATSDLGTGFTDTQYF.

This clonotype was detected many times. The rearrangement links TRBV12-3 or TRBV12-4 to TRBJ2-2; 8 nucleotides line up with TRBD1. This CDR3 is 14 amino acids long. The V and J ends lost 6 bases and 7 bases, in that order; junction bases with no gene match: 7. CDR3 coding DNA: TGTGCCAGCAGACAGGACAGGGCTTACGGGGAGCTGTTTTTT. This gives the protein CASRQDRAYGELFF.

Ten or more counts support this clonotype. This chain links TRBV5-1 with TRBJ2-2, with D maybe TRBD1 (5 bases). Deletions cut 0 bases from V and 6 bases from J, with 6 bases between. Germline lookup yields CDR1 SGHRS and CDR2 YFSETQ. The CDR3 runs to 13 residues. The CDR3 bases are TGCGCCAGCAGCTTGGAGACAGCCGGGGAGCTGTTTTTT. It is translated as CASSLETAGELFF.

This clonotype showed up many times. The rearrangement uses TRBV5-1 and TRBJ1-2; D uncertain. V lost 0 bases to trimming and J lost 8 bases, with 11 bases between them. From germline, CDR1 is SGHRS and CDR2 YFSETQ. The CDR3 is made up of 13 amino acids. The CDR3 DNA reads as TGCGCCAGCAGCTTGGGTCCAAAGGAAGGCTACACCTTC. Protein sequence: CASSLGPKEGYTF. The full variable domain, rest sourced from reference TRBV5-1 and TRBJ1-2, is KAGVTQTPRYLIKTRGQQVTLSCSPISGHRSVSWYQQTPGQGLQFLFEYFSETQRNKGNFPGRFSGRQFSNSRSEMNVSTLELGDSALYLCASSLGPKEGYTFGSGTRLTVV.

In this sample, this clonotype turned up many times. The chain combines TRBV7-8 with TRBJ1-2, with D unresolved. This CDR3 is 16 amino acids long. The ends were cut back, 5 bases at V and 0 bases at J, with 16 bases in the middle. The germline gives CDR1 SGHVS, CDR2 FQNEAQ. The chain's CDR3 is CASSTLPELSNYGYTF. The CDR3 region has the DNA TGTGCCAGCAGCACACTTCCAGAACTTTCTAACTATGGCTACACCTTC.

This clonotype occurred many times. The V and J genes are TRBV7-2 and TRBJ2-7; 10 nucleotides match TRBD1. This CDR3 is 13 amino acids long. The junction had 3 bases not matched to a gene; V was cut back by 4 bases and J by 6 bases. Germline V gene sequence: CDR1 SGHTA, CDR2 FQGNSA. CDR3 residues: CASSYRDRGEQYF. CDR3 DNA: TGTGCCAGCAGCTATAGGGACAGGGGCGAGCAGTACTTC. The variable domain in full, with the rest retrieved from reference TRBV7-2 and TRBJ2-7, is GAGVSQSPSNKVTEKGKDVELRCDPISGHTALYWYRQSLGQGLEFLIYFQGNSAPDKSGLPSDRFSAERTGGSVSTLTIQRTQQEDSAVYLCASSYRDRGEQYFGPGTRLTVT.

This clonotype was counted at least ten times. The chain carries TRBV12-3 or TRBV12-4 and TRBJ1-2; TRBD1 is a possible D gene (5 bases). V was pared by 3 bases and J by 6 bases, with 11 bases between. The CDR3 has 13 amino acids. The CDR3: CASSFGQGHGYTF. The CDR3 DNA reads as TGTGCCAGCAGTTTCGGGCAGGGACATGGCTACACCTTC.

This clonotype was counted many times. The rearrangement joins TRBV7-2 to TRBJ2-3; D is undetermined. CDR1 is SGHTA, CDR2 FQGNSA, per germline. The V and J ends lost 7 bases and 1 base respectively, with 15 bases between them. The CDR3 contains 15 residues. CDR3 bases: TGTGCCAGCACCTTCTGGCCAGACCGCACAGATACGCAGTATTTT. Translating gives CASTFWPDRTDTQYF.

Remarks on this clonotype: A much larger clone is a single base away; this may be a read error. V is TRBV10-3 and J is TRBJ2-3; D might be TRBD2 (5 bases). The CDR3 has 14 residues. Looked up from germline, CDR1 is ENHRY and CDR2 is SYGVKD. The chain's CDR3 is CAISTGGPGDKQYF. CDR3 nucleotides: TGTGCCATCAGTACCGGAGGCCCCGGGGATAAGCAGTATTTT.

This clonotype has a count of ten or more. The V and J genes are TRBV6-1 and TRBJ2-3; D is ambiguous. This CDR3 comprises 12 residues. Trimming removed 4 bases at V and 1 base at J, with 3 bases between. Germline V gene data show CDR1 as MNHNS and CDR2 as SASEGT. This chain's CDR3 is CASSVGTDTQYF. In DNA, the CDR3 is TGTGCCAGCAGTGTGGGCACAGATACGCAGTATTTT.

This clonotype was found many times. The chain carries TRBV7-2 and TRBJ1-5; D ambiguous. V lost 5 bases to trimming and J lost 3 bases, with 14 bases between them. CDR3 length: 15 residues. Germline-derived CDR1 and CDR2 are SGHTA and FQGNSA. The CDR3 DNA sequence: TGTGCCAGCAGCCCCCCTGGATCCTTCAATCAGCCCCAGCATTTT. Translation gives CASSPPGSFNQPQHF.

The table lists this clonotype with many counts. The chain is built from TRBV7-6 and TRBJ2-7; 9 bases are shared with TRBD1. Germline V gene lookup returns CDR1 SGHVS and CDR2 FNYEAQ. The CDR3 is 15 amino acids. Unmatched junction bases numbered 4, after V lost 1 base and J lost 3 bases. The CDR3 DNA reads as TGTGCCAGCAGCTTAGGGGGACAGGGTTACTACGAGCAGTACTTC. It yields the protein CASSLGGQGYYEQYF.

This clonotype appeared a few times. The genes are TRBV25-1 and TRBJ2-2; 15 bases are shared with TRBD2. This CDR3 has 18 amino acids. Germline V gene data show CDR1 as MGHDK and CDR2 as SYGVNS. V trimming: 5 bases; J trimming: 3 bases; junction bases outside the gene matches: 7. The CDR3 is CASSIRGLAGGHTGELFF. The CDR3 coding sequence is TGTGCCAGCAGTATCCGGGGACTAGCGGGGGGCCACACCGGGGAGCTGTTTTTT.

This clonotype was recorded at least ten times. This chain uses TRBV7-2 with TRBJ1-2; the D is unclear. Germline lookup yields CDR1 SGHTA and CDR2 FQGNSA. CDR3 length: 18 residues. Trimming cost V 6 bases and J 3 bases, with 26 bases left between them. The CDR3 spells CASRKVRVAAQGDYGYTF. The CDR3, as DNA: TGTGCCAGCAGAAAGGTTAGGGTGGCAGCCCAAGGAGACTATGGCTACACCTTC.

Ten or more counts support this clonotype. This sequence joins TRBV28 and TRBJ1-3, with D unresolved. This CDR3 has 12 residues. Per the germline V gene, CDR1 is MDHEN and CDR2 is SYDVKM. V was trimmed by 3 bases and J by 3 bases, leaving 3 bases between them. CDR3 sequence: CASSFYGNTIYF. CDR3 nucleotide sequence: TGTGCCAGCAGTTTTTATGGAAACACCATATATTTT.

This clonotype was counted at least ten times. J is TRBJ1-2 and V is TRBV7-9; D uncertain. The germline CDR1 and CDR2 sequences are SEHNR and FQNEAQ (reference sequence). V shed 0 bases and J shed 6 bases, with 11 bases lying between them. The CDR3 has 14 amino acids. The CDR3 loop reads CASSLAGSTDGYTF. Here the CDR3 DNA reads TGTGCCAGCAGCTTAGCAGGGTCTACGGATGGCTACACCTTC.

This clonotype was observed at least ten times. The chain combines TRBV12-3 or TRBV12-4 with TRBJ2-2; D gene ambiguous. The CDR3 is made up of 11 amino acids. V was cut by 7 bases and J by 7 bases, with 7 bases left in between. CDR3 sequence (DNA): TGTGCCAGCACTCCTGGCGGGGAGCTGTTTTTT. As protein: CASTPGGELFF.

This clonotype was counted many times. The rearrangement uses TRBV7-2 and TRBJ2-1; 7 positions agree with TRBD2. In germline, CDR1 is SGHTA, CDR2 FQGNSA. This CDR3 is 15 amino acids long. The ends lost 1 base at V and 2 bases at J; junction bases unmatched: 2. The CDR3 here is CASSLERGAYNEQFF. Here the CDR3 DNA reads TGTGCCAGCAGCTTAGAGCGGGGTGCCTACAATGAGCAGTTCTTC. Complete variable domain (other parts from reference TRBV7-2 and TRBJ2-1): GAGVSQSPSNKVTEKGKDVELRCDPISGHTALYWYRQSLGQGLEFLIYFQGNSAPDKSGLPSDRFSAERTGGSVSTLTIQRTQQEDSAVYLCASSLERGAYNEQFFGPGTRLTVL.

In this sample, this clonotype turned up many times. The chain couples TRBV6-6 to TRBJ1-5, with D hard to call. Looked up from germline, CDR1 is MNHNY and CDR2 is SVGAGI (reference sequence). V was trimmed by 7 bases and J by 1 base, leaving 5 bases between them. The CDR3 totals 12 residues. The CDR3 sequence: CASTESNQPQHF. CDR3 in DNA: TGTGCCAGCACGGAGAGCAATCAGCCCCAGCATTTT.

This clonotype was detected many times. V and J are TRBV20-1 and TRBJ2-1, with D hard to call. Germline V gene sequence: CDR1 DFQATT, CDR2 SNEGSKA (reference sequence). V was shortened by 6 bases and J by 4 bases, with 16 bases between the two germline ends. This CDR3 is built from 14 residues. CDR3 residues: CSAAGLLYYNEQFF. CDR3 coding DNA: TGCAGTGCAGCTGGGCTCCTCTATTACAATGAGCAGTTCTTC.

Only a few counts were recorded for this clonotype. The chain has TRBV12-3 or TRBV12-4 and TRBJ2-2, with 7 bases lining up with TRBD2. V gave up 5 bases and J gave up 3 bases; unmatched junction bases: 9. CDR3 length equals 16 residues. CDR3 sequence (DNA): TGTGCCAGCAGTCTTCAAGCTAGCGGATACACCGGGGAGCTGTTTTTT. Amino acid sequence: CASSLQASGYTGELFF.

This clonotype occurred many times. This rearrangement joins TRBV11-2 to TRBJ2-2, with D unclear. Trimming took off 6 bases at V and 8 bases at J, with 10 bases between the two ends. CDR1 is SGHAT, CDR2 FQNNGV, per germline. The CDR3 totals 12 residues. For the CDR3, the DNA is TGTGCCAGCAGGGCATTGGGGGGGGAGCTGTTTTTT. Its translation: CASRALGGELFF.

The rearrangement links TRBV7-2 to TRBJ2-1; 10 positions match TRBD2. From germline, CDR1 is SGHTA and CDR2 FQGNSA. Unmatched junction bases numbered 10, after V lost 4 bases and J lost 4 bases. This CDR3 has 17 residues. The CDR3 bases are TGTGCCAGCAGCTCAGATAGCGGGGGGCGTTCGTACAATGAGCAGTTCTTC. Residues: CASSSDSGGRSYNEQFF.